The 9 T cell receptor beta chains listed next were all sequenced from one sample in a study of blood T cell repertoires in COVID-19. Produced via immunoSEQ multiplex PCR; TCRdb's table is partial and in-frame only. The sample lists 150,000 to 200,000 clones; about 88% were seen once. Sequencing used peripheral blood. The receptors were gathered from a man in his 70s with active or convalescent COVID-19.

The chain employs TRBV19 and TRBJ2-5; D perhaps matches TRBD2 (6 bases). The CDR3 contains 16 residues. V shed 3 bases and J shed 0 bases, with 14 bases lying between them. CDR1 and CDR2 (germline): LNHDA, SQIVND (reference sequence). The CDR3 reads CASSIGGRPYQETQYF. CDR3 DNA sequence: TGTGCCAGTAGTATTGGGGGGAGACCGTACCAAGAGACCCAGTACTTC.

The gene calls are TRBV30 and TRBJ2-2; maybe TRBD1 (6 bases). With 0 bases removed from V and 7 bases from J, the gap between germline ends came to 12 bases. Germline CDR1 reads GTSNPN; CDR2 reads SVGIG (reference sequence). This CDR3 is built from 14 residues. This CDR3 reads CAWSVLGAGGELFF. The CDR3 coding sequence is TGTGCCTGGAGTGTGCTGGGGGCTGGCGGGGAGCTGTTTTTT.

V gene TRBV4-3 combines with J gene TRBJ1-2; 8 bases are a match to TRBD1. J was trimmed by 3 bases and V by 1 base; bases with no gene match: 13. The germline V gene has CDR1 LGHNA and CDR2 YSLEER. The length of the CDR3 is 18 residues. In nucleotides, the CDR3 is TGCGCCAGCAGCCAAGGGGTAGGACAGGGTCTAATCCACTATGGCTACACCTTC. Residues: CASSQGVGQGLIHYGYTF.

The chain employs TRBV10-2 and TRBJ2-2, with D unclear. Germline CDR1 reads WSHSY; CDR2 reads SAAADI. The CDR3 consists of 13 residues. V lost 3 bases and J 2 bases, leaving 4 bases between the germline ends. CDR3 sequence: CASSDRNTGELFF. Here the CDR3 DNA reads TGCGCCAGCAGTGACAGAAACACCGGGGAGCTGTTTTTT.

The chain couples TRBV7-8 to TRBJ2-5; 8 bases align to TRBD2. Per germline, CDR1 SGHVS and CDR2 FQNEAQ. The junction had 8 bases not matched to a gene; V was cut back by 1 base and J by 4 bases. This CDR3 has 16 residues. DNA for the CDR3: TGTGCCAGCAGCTTAGTGCGACTAGCGTGGTCAGAGACCCAGTACTTC. It codes for CASSLVRLAWSETQYF.

DNA of the CDR3: TGTGCCAGCAGCAAAGCGCGGGGAACCTACGAGCAGTACTTC. The encoded protein is CASSKARGTYEQYF. The chain combines TRBV21-1 with TRBJ2-7; the table's TRBD2 call for D was not verified on the DNA. TRBV21-1 represents a pseudogene. The CDR3 loop spans 14 amino acids.

The chain recombines TRBV4-3 with TRBJ2-5, with D tentatively TRBD2 (6 bases). Deletions cut 0 bases from V and 5 bases from J, with 10 bases between. Per the germline V gene, CDR1 is LGHNA and CDR2 is YSLEER. The CDR3 consists of 14 residues. The CDR3 region is CASSQEPRGETQYF. In nucleotides, the CDR3 is TGCGCCAGCAGCCAAGAGCCGCGGGGCGAGACCCAGTACTTC.

The chain uses TRBV6-5 and TRBJ1-5, with D maybe TRBD1 (5 bases). Germline values: CDR1 MNHEY, CDR2 SVGAGI. The CDR3 extends over 13 amino acids. Trimming took off 6 bases at V and 4 bases at J, with 10 bases between the two ends. The CDR3 loop reads CASRVGGNQPQHF. CDR3 nucleotides: TGTGCCAGCAGAGTGGGGGGGAATCAGCCCCAGCATTTT.

The V call is TRBV28, the J call TRBJ2-5; 12 bases match TRBD1. After removal of 6 bases from V and 5 bases from J, the junction contained 10 bases not matched to a gene. The germline gives CDR1 MDHEN, CDR2 SYDVKM. This CDR3 has 16 amino acids. The CDR3 sequence: CASSPRDRGRRETQYF. DNA of the CDR3: TGTGCCAGCAGCCCCAGGGACAGGGGGCGCAGGGAGACCCAGTACTTC.